The clone carrying this TCR beta chain appeared a few times. Its antigen is unidentified. The data were taken from a study of CD8 T cells in ankylosing spondylitis. TCRdb re-called the 5' RACE reads through MiXCR, storing one row per CDR3 protein. Among 750,000 to 850,000 distinct CDR3 sequences, roughly 12% were seen once, and the ten largest hold roughly 0.51%. General study results and limits: One TCR beta motif, made up of about 8 highly homologous variants, appeared characteristic of ankylosing spondylitis blood. Reports say disease-linked clones showed up significantly more in matched ankylosing spondylitis synovial fluid.

The V and J ends lost 0 bases and 4 bases respectively, with 15 bases between them. CDR3 size: 16 residues. The V gene's germline CDR1 is LGHNA and CDR2 YSLEER. The sequencing input was blood, either unsorted or a sorted T cell fraction (not recorded which). The receptor was isolated from a male donor with ankylosing spondylitis. The V call is TRBV4-3, the J call TRBJ2-5, with D possibly being TRBD2 (6 bases). In DNA form, the CDR3 reads TGCGCCAGCAGCCAAGATTCATACGACGGGGGAGAGACCCAGTACTTC. Amino acids: CASSQDSYDGGETQYF.